The sequence of this TCR beta chain was determined in a study of Ad26.COV2.S vaccination and SARS-CoV-2 variants. Germline assignment: CDR1 SGHRS and CDR2 YFSETQ. With 5 bases removed from V and 4 bases from J, the gap between germline ends came to 16 bases. The CDR3 length is 15 residues. The assay was immunoSEQ multiplex PCR, and TCRdb's table has in-frame clones only and misses some. The repertoire holds 350,000 to 500,000 clones, with roughly nine tenths as singletons. Treatment meaning: around 19 received Ad26.COV2.S at low or high dose, single or two shots; roughly 5 received placebo; per-sample allocation not given. The investigators took samples on day 63 after the first vaccine or placebo injection. The table lists this clone with a few counts.

This sequence joins TRBV5-1 and TRBJ1-3; D unresolved. The source was peripheral blood, collected in a trial of Ad26.COV2.S vaccine versus placebo. This TCR was sampled from a person aged 18-65 years who received the Ad26.COV2.S COVID-19 vaccine or a placebo. The CDR3 coding sequence is TGCGCCAGCAGTAAAATTTCTGGACTCGGAAACACCATATATTTT. Its translation is CASSKISGLGNTIYF.